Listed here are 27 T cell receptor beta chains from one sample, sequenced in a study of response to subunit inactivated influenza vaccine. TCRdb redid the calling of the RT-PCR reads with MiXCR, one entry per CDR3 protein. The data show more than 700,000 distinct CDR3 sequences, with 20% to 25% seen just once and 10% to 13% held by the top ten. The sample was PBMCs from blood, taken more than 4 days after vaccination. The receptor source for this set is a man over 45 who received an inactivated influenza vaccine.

The CDR3 DNA reads TGCGCCAGCAGCGTCGGGGATTCACCCCTCCACTTT. It specifies CASSVGDSPLHF. V is TRBV5-1 and J is TRBJ1-6; unclear D gene. Germline V gene sequence: CDR1 SGHRS, CDR2 YFSETQ. This CDR3 region has 12 residues. The V end lost 4 bases, the J end lost 8 bases, and 7 bases lay between the germline ends.

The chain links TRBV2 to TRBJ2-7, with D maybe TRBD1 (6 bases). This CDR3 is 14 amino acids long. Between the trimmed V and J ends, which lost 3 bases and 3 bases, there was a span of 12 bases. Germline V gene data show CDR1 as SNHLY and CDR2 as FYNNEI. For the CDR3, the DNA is TGTGCCAGCAGTGATGAGACAGGATTCTACGAGCAGTACTTC. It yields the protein CASSDETGFYEQYF.

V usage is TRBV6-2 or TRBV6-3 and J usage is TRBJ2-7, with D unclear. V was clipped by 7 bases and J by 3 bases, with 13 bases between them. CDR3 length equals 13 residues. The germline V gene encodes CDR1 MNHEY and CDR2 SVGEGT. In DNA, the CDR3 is TGTGCCAGCAACCCGGCCTACCTCTACGAGCAGTACTTC. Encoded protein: CASNPAYLYEQYF.

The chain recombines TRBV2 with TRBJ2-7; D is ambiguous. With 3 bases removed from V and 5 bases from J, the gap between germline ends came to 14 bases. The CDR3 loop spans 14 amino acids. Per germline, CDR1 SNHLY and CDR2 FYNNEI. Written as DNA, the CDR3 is TGTGCCAGCAGTGAGAACAACGCCGTCCACGAGCAGTACTTC. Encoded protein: CASSENNAVHEQYF.

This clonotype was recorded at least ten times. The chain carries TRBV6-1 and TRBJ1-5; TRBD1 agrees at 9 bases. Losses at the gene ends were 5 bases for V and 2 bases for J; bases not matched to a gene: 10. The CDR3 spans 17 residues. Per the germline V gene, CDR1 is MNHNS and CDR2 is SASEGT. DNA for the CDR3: TGTGCCAGCAGTCCGGACAGGGGCCTAGTGGGCAATCAGCCCCAGCATTTT. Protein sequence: CASSPDRGLVGNQPQHF.

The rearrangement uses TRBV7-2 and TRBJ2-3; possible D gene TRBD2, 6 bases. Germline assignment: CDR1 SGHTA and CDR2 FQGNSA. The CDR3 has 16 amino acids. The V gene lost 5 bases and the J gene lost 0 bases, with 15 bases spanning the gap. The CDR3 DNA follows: TGTGCCAGCAGCCGGGACTTTTCTTTTAGCACAGATACGCAGTATTTT. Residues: CASSRDFSFSTDTQYF.

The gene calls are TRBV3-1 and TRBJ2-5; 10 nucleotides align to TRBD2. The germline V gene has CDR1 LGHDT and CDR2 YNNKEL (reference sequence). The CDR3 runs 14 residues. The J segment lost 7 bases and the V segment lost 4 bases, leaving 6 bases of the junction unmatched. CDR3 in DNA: TGTGCCAGCAGCCCCTCTAGCGGGAGTCGGACCCAGTACTTC. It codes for CASSPSSGSRTQYF.

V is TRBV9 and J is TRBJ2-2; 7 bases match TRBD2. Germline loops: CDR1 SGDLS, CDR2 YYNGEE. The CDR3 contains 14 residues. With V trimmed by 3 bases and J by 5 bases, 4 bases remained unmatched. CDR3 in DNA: TGTGCCAGCAGCGCGCCACTAGCGACCGGGGAGCTGTTTTTT. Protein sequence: CASSAPLATGELFF.

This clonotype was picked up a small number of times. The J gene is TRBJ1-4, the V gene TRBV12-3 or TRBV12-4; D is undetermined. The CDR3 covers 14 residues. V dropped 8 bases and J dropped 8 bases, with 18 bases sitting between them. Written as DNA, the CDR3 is TGTGCCAGCGGGGAAAGGACTTCCAGCGAAAAACTGTTTTTT. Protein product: CASGERTSSEKLFF.

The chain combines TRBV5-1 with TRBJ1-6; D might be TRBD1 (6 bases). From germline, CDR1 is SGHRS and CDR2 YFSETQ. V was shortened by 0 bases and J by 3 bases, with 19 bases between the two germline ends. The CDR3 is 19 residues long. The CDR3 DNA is TGCGCCAGCAGCTTGGCATGGACAGAGGGCCCCAACTATAATTCACCCCTCCACTTT. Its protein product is CASSLAWTEGPNYNSPLHF.

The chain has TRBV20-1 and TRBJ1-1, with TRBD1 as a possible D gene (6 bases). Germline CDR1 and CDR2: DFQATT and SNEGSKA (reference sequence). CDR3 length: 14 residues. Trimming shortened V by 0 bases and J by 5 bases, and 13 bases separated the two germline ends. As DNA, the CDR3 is TGCAGTGCTAGAGATCTAGGGGGAGGAACTGAAGCTTTCTTT. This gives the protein CSARDLGGGTEAFF.

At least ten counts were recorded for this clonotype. This CDR3 is CSVEVGIRPYEQYF. The CDR3, as DNA: TGCAGCGTTGAAGTCGGGATCCGACCCTACGAGCAGTACTTC. The chain links TRBV29-1 to TRBJ2-7; possible D gene TRBD2, 5 bases. V lost 1 base to trimming and J lost 2 bases, with 12 bases between them. Germline values: CDR1 SQVTM, CDR2 ANQGSEA. The CDR3 covers 14 residues.

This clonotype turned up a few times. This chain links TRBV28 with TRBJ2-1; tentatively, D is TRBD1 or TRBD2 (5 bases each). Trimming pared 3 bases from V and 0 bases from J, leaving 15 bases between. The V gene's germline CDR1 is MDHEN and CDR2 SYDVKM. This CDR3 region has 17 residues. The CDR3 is CASSFGAGGSSYNEQFF. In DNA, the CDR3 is TGTGCCAGCAGTTTCGGGGCGGGTGGGAGCTCCTACAATGAGCAGTTCTTC.

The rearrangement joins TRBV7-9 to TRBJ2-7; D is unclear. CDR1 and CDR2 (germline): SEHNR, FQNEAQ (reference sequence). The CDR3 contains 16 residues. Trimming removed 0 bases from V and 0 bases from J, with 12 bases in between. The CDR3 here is CASSLARSSSSYEQYF. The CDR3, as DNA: TGTGCCAGCAGCTTAGCGCGATCGTCTAGCTCCTACGAGCAGTACTTC.

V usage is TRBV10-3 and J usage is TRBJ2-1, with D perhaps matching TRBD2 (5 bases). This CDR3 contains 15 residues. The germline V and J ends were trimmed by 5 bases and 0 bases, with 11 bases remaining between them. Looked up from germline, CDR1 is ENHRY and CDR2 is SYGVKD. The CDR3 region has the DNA TGTGCCATCAGTCAAAGCGGAGACTCCTACAATGAGCAGTTCTTC. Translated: CAISQSGDSYNEQFF.

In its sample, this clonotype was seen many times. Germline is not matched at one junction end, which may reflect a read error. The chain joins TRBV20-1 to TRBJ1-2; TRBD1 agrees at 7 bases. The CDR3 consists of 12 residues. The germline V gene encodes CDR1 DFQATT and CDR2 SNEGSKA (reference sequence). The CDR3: CRATTGNYGYTF. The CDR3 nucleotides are TGCAGGGCTACGACAGGGAACTATGGCTACACCTTC.

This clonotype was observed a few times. This chain's CDR3 is CASSAGKDQPQHF. The CDR3 region has the DNA TGTGCCAGCAGCGCGGGAAAGGATCAGCCCCAGCATTTT. This chain links TRBV3-1 with TRBJ1-5; D is ambiguous. Germline lookup yields CDR1 LGHDT and CDR2 YNNKEL (reference sequence). The CDR3 length is 13 residues. Trimming removed 5 bases from V and 5 bases from J, with 10 bases in between.

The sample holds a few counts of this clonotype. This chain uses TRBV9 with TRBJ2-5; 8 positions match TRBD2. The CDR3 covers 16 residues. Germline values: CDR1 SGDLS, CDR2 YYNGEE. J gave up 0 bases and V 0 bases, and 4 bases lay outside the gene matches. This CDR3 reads CASSVEVGRDQETQYF. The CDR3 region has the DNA TGTGCCAGCAGCGTAGAGGTCGGGAGGGACCAAGAGACCCAGTACTTC. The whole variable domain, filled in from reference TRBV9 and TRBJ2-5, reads DSGVTQTPKHLITATGQRVTLRCSPRSGDLSVYWYQQSLDQGLQFLIQYYNGEERAKGNILERFSAQQFPDLHSELNLSSLELGDSALYFCASSVEVGRDQETQYFGPGTRLLVL.

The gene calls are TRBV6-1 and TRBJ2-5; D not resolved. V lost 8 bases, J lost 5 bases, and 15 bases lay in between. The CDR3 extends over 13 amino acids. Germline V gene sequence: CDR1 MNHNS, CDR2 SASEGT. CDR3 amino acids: CASFARMGETQYF. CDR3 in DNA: TGTGCCAGCTTTGCACGGATGGGGGAGACCCAGTACTTC.

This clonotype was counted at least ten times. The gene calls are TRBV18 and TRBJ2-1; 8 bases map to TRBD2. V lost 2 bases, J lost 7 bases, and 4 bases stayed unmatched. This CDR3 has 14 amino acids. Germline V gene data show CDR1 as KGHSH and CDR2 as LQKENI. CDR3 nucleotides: TGTGCCAGCTCACCATGGGGCGGGAGGAATGAGCAGTTCTTC. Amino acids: CASSPWGGRNEQFF.

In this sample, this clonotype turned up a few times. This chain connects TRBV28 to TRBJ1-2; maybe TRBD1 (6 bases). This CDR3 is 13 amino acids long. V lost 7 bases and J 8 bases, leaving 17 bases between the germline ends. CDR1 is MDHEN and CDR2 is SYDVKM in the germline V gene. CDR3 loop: CASMIQGPGGYTF. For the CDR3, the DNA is TGTGCCAGCATGATACAGGGACCGGGGGGCTACACCTTC.

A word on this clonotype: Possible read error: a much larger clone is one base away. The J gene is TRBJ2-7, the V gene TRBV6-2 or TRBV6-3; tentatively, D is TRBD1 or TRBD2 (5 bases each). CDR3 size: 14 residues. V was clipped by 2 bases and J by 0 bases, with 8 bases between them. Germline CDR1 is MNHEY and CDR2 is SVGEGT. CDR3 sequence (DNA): TGTGCCAGCAGTTACCGGGACGGCTCCTACGAGCAGTACTTC. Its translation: CASSYRDGSYEQYF.

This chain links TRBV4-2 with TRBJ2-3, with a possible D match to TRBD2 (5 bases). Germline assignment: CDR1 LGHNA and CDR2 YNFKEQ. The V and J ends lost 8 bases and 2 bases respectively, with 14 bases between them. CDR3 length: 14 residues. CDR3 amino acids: CASVSRLNTDTQYF. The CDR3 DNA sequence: TGTGCCAGCGTATCTAGACTAAACACAGATACGCAGTATTTT.

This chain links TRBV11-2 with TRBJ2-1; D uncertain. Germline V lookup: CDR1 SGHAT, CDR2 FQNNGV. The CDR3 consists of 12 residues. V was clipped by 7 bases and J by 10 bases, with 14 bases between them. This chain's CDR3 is CASTSTSYEQFF. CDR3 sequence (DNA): TGTGCCAGCACCTCCACGTCTTACGAGCAGTTCTTC.

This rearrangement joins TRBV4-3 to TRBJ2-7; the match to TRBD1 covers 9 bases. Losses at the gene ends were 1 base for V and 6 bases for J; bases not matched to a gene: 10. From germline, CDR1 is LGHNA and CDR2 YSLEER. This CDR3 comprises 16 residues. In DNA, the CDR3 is TGCGCCAGCAGCCAAGGGTGGGGACAGGGTACATCCGAGCAGTACTTC. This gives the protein CASSQGWGQGTSEQYF.

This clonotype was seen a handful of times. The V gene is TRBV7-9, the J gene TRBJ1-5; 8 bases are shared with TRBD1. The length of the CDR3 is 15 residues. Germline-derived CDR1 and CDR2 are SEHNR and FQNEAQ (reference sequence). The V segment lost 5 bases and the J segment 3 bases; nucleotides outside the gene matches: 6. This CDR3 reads CASSDGQGTNQPQHF. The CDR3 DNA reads TGTGCCAGCAGCGATGGACAGGGCACCAATCAGCCCCAGCATTTT.

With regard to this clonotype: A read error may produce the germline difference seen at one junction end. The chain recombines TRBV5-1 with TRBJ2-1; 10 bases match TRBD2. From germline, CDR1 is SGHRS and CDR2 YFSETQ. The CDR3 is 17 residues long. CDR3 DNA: TGCGCCAACAGCTTGGACCCACTAAGCGGGGGGGCCGATGAGCAGTTCTTC. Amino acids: CANSLDPLSGGADEQFF.